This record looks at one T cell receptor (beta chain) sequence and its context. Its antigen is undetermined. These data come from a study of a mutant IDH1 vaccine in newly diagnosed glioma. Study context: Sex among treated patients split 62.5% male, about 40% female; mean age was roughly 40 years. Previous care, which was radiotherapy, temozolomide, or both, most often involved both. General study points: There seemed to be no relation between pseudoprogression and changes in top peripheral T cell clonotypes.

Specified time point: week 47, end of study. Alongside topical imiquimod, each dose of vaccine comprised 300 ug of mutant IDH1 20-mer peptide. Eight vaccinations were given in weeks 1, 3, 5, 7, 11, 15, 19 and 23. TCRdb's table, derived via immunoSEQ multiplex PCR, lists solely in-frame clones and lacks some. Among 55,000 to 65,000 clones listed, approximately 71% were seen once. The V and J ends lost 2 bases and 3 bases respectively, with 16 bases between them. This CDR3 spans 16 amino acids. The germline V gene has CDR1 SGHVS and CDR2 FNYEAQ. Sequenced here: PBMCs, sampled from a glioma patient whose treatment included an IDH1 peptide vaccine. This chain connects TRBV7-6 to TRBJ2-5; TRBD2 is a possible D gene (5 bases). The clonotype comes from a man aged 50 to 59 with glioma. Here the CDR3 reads CASSLSPSKGEETQYF. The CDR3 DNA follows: TGTGCCAGCAGCTTATCCCCTTCAAAGGGAGAAGAGACCCAGTACTTC. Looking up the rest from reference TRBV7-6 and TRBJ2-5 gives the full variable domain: GAGVSQSPRYKVTKRGQDVALRCDPISGHVSLYWYRQALGQGPEFLTYFNYEAQQDKSGLPNDRFSAERPEGSISTLTIQRTEQRDSAMYRCASSLSPSKGEETQYFGPGTRLLVL.